This T cell receptor beta chain was identified during a study of technical replicates of blood from a few donors. Profiling relied on immunoSEQ multiplex PCR, and the TCRdb table lists in-frame clones only, not all of them. The table records some 13,000 clones, over 90% of them present only once. CDR1 and CDR2 (germline): LNHDA, SQIVND (reference sequence). The CDR3 sequence is 15 residues long. V shed 7 bases, J shed 6 bases, and the junction held 13 bases outside the gene matches. The source of this sequence is a human donor in good health. V is TRBV19 and J is TRBJ1-2, with 8 bases matching TRBD1. Input material: PBMCs. The CDR3: CASTKTAGGHDGYTF. The CDR3 coding sequence is TGTGCCAGTACCAAGACGGCAGGGGGCCATGATGGCTACACCTTC.